This TCR beta chain is drawn from a study of T cell responses to AZD1222 COVID-19 vaccine. Study findings and constraints: Sampling that yielded the repertoires occurred only after the peak T cell response. Regions 160-218 and 743-854 dominated among vaccine-associated CD4 TCRs spanning spike. Among those given AZD1222, only 6 or 7 were seropositive at baseline.

In regard to this clone: The antigen is undetermined.

TCRdb's copy holds only in-frame clones and misses some; the assay was immunoSEQ multiplex PCR. The data show approximately 88,000 clones, 85% to 90% seen once. V shed 3 bases and J shed 2 bases, with 18 bases lying between them. Germline assignment: CDR1 SGDLS and CDR2 YYNGEE. CDR3 size: 17 residues. Specimen: peripheral blood, collected 28 days after the second AZD1222 dose. The chain carries TRBV9 and TRBJ1-3; D possibly corresponds to TRBD1 (5 bases). The sequence was obtained from an adult who received the AZD1222 COVID-19 vaccine. CDR3 sequence (DNA): TGTGCCAGCAGCGCCCTCGGGACGGGGTTCCCTGGAAACACCATATATTTT. Protein product: CASSALGTGFPGNTIYF.